The source of this T cell receptor (beta chain) is a study of T-cell memory formation after mild COVID-19. Overall study findings and caveats: There was a balanced CD4/CD8 profile in clones contracting day 15 to 85, and later expanders leaned CD4+. Most CD4+ clones that shrank were in CM and EM, while CD8+ ones turned up in EMRA.

Sample barcodes and UMIs were carried by the TCR alpha and TCR beta cDNA libraries that 5'RACE generated with constant-segment primers. TCRdb re-called the 5' RACE reads through MiXCR, storing one row per CDR3 protein. The table records hundreds of thousands of distinct CDR3 sequences, roughly 21% of them present only once. This CDR3 is built from 16 residues. The germline V gene has CDR1 SGHAT and CDR2 FQNNGV. As for this clonotype: Its matching antigen is unknown. The junction departs from the called germline gene at one end, perhaps through a read error.

The source material was PBMCs or a T cell subset sorted from them (not recorded which). The rearrangement joins TRBV11-2 to TRBJ2-5; D might be TRBD1 (6 bases). This TCR was sampled from a young man who had mild COVID-19 (a few samples of this study predate the infection). Cell type and time point are not known. Here the CDR3 DNA reads TGTGCCAGCAACTTACAGGGACACCCAAGTCTAGAGACCCAGTACTTC. Translation gives CASNLQGHPSLETQYF. Combining the CDR3 with reference TRBV11-2 and TRBJ2-5 gives the whole variable domain EAGVAQSPRYKIIEKRQSVAFWCNPISGHATLYWYQQILGQGPKLLIQFQNNGVVDDSQLPKDRFSAERLKGVDSTLKIQPAKLEDSAVYLCASNLQGHPSLETQYFGPGTRLLVL.